The 23 T cell receptor beta chains in this list originate from one sample, sequenced in a study of T cells after yellow fever vaccination. MiXCR, applied by TCRdb to the 5' RACE reads, yields one record per CDR3 protein. The sample lists hundreds of thousands of distinct CDR3 sequences; approximately 3.8% were seen once. Sequencing used PBMCs, obtained on the day of the yellow fever booster vaccination. These TCRs come from a young man who received the YFV17D yellow fever vaccine.

This clonotype was observed at least ten times. This sequence joins TRBV11-2 and TRBJ2-7, with no clear D. Germline V gene data show CDR1 as SGHAT and CDR2 as FQNNGV. The CDR3 has 11 residues. V lost 5 bases and J lost 3, with 5 bases in between. The CDR3 DNA sequence: TGTGCCAGCAGCGCGATCTACGAGCAGTACTTC. This translates into CASSAIYEQYF.

This clonotype was seen a handful of times. V gene TRBV6-6 combines with J gene TRBJ2-7; TRBD1 aligns across 9 bases. Looked up from germline, CDR1 is MNHNY and CDR2 is SVGAGI (reference sequence). The CDR3 sequence is 15 residues long. Trimming took 0 bases from V and 6 from J; bases not matched to a gene: 6. CDR3 in amino acids: CASSYSLDRGGEQYF. CDR3 sequence (DNA): TGTGCCAGCAGTTACTCCCTGGACAGGGGAGGCGAGCAGTACTTC.

This clonotype was counted at least ten times. The chain carries TRBV7-6 and TRBJ2-7; tentative D call: TRBD1 (5 bases). Trimming took off 3 bases at V and 8 bases at J, with 14 bases between the two ends. Germline V CDR1 and CDR2: SGHVS, FNYEAQ. The CDR3 has 13 amino acids. The CDR3 coding sequence is TGTGCCAGCAGCTTGTGCAGGGCTTGCCAGCAGTACGTC. Amino acids: CASSLCRACQQYV.

This clonotype was counted a few times. The chain uses TRBV27 and TRBJ2-3; D perhaps matches TRBD2 (5 bases). Trimming removed 8 bases at V and 5 bases at J, with 17 bases between. Germline V gene sequence: CDR1 MNHEY, CDR2 SMNVEV (reference sequence). This CDR3 region has 14 residues. CDR3 coding DNA: TGTGCCAGCCGAAGGACTCCCTCGGGAGATACGCAGTATTTT. This sequence encodes CASRRTPSGDTQYF.

The chain uses TRBV7-6 and TRBJ2-3, with D possibly TRBD1 on 6 matching bases. The CDR3 totals 15 residues. Trimming took off 3 bases at V and 2 bases at J, with 12 bases between the two ends. Germline V lookup: CDR1 SGHVS, CDR2 FNYEAQ. CDR3 sequence reads: CASSFRPGDTDTQYF. CDR3 nucleotide sequence: TGTGCCAGCAGCTTTCGTCCAGGGGACACAGATACGCAGTATTTT.

This clonotype was seen more than once but under ten times. The V call is TRBV28, the J call TRBJ1-5, with 9 bases lining up with TRBD1. CDR3 length: 14 residues. Germline CDR1 MDHEN, CDR2 SYDVKM. V dropped 4 bases and J dropped 7; count of bases not matched to a gene: 5. In DNA, the CDR3 is TGTGCCAGCAGTTACGGGACAGGGAAACAGCCCCAGCATTTT. Amino acids: CASSYGTGKQPQHF.

This clonotype came up many times. This sequence joins TRBV20-1 and TRBJ2-5, with D uncertain. This CDR3 has 10 residues. V lost 1 base to trimming and J lost 4 bases, with 1 base between them. CDR1 and CDR2 (germline): DFQATT, SNEGSKA (reference sequence). In DNA, the CDR3 is TGCAGTGCTAGAGGAGAGACCCAGTACTTC. Protein product: CSARGETQYF.

This clonotype showed up many times. The chain couples TRBV12-3 or TRBV12-4 to TRBJ2-3; 9 bases map to TRBD1. The CDR3 totals 16 residues. V dropped 3 bases and J dropped 6; count of bases not matched to a gene: 10. The CDR3 sequence: CASSFGPGQGVDTQYF. CDR3 in DNA: TGTGCCAGCAGTTTCGGACCGGGACAGGGAGTCGATACGCAGTATTTT.

This clonotype was counted at least ten times. J is TRBJ1-3 and V is TRBV4-1; the D is unclear. The CDR3 is made up of 16 amino acids. Germline CDR1 and CDR2: MGHRA and YSYEKL. V was clipped by 2 bases and J by 6 bases, with 17 bases between them. The DNA of the CDR3 is TGCGCCAGCAGCCAACATCCCCGAGTGGTGCCAAACACCATATATTTT. It codes for CASSQHPRVVPNTIYF.

There are a few counts of this clonotype. Compared with germline, one end of the junction differs, possibly owing to a read error. CDR3 DNA sequence: TGTGCCAGCAGCGCCACAGGGGAACCTCAGATAGGCCGGGCCTTC. It codes for CASSATGEPQIGRAF. The rearrangement joins TRBV2 to TRBJ2-7; 7 bases match TRBD1. This CDR3 region has 15 residues. The germline V gene encodes CDR1 SNHLY and CDR2 FYNNEI.

The table lists this clonotype with a few counts. The chain is built from TRBV10-3 and TRBJ1-6; possible D gene TRBD1, 6 bases. Germline V gene data show CDR1 as ENHRY and CDR2 as SYGVKD. The germline V and J ends were trimmed by 2 bases and 14 bases, with 10 bases remaining between them. This CDR3 comprises 12 residues. The CDR3 DNA reads as TGTGCCATCAGTGAGGGACAGTGGACCCTCCACTTT. Translated, it gives CAISEGQWTLHF.

This clonotype came up many times. For the CDR3, the DNA is TGTGCCAGCAGTGAGCGACAGGCCCCCTACGAGCAGTACGTC. It encodes CASSERQAPYEQYV. The gene calls are TRBV6-1 and TRBJ2-7; a weak D match, TRBD1 (6 bases). CDR3 size: 14 residues. The ends were cut back, 3 bases at V and 2 bases at J, with 11 bases in the middle. Germline CDR1 and CDR2: MNHNS and SASEGT.

V and J are TRBV4-3 and TRBJ1-5; D is unresolved. Looked up from germline, CDR1 is LGHNA and CDR2 is YSLEER. Trimming shortened V by 2 bases and J by 0 bases, and 8 bases separated the two germline ends. The CDR3 has 15 residues. CDR3 DNA sequence: TGCGCCAGCAGCCAATCCAGGTATAGCAATCAGCCCCAGCATTTT. Residues: CASSQSRYSNQPQHF.

This clonotype was recorded at least ten times. In nucleotides, the CDR3 is TGCAGTGCGCAATTACAGGGAACCGCCATATATTTT. It translates to CSAQLQGTAIYF. This sequence joins TRBV20-1 and TRBJ1-3; TRBD1 might be the D (6 bases). Between the trimmed V and J ends, which lost 6 bases and 11 bases, there was a span of 17 bases. The germline gives CDR1 DFQATT, CDR2 SNEGSKA (reference sequence). This CDR3 has 12 residues.

This sequence joins TRBV11-2 and TRBJ2-4; D may be TRBD1 (5 bases). CDR3 length equals 16 residues. V lost 0 bases and J lost 0, with 9 bases in between. Germline V gene lookup returns CDR1 SGHAT and CDR2 FQNNGV. CDR3 loop: CASSLDWGGAKNIQYF. CDR3 coding DNA: TGTGCCAGCAGCTTAGATTGGGGCGGAGCCAAAAACATTCAGTACTTC.

V usage is TRBV18 and J usage is TRBJ1-1; maybe TRBD1 (5 bases). The germline V gene has CDR1 KGHSH and CDR2 LQKENI. V was shortened by 3 bases and J by 0 bases, with 14 bases between the two germline ends. The CDR3 has 16 amino acids. The CDR3 loop is CASSPGVGGMNTEAFF. DNA of the CDR3: TGTGCCAGCTCACCGGGGGTGGGAGGCATGAACACTGAAGCTTTCTTT.

Many counts were recorded for this clonotype. The chain links TRBV19 to TRBJ2-5; 7 positions match TRBD1. Germline V gives CDR1 LNHDA, CDR2 SQIVND (reference sequence). The CDR3 extends over 14 amino acids. With V trimmed by 4 bases and J by 5 bases, 7 bases remained unmatched. The CDR3 DNA is TGTGCCAGTAGTACCAGGGACAGAACGGAGACCCAGTACTTC. Residues: CASSTRDRTETQYF.

The table lists this clonotype with many counts. V is TRBV27 and J is TRBJ2-3; 9 positions agree with TRBD2. CDR1 MNHEY and CDR2 SMNVEV come from the germline V gene (reference sequence). CDR3 length: 16 residues. Losses at the gene ends were 1 base for V and 2 bases for J; bases not matched to a gene: 4. CDR3 in amino acids: CASSLFGGGATDTQYF. CDR3 sequence (DNA): TGTGCCAGCAGTTTATTCGGCGGGGGGGCCACAGATACGCAGTATTTT.

The chain couples TRBV12-3 or TRBV12-4 to TRBJ2-2, with D perhaps matching TRBD1 or TRBD2 (5 bases each). This CDR3 has 14 amino acids. V was clipped by 6 bases and J by 6 bases, with 14 bases between them. The CDR3 here is CASSWGLPAGELFF. The CDR3 nucleotides are TGTGCCAGCAGCTGGGGGTTACCCGCCGGGGAGCTGTTTTTT.

In its sample, this clonotype was seen a few times. This rearrangement joins TRBV19 to TRBJ2-5; TRBD2 aligns across 10 bases. V trimming: 2 bases; J trimming: 3 bases; junction bases outside the gene matches: 3. CDR1 is LNHDA, CDR2 SQIVND, per germline (reference sequence). This CDR3 comprises 15 residues. This CDR3 reads CASSITLAGEETQYF. CDR3 coding DNA: TGTGCCAGTAGTATAACCCTAGCGGGAGAAGAGACCCAGTACTTC.

This clonotype was recorded at least ten times. V and J are TRBV4-1 and TRBJ2-6, with 10 bases lining up with TRBD1. J lost 2 bases, V lost 0 bases, and 7 bases had no gene match. This CDR3 has 19 amino acids. Per the germline V gene, CDR1 is MGHRA and CDR2 is YSYEKL. CDR3 coding DNA: TGCGCCAGCAGCCAAGATCCGGGACAGGGGATACCTGGGGCCAACGTCCTGACTTTC. Amino acid sequence: CASSQDPGQGIPGANVLTF.

The chain is built from TRBV6-2 or TRBV6-3 and TRBJ1-2; D is undetermined. CDR1 is MNHEY and CDR2 is SVGEGT in the germline V gene. Trimming shortened V by 2 bases and J by 7 bases, and 20 bases separated the two germline ends. This CDR3 contains 16 residues. The DNA for the CDR3 is TGTGCCAGCAGTTACGGCGGGTCCTCCCGTATTTTTGGCTACACCTTC. This translates into CASSYGGSSRIFGYTF.

The sample holds a few counts of this clonotype. The chain combines TRBV12-3 or TRBV12-4 with TRBJ2-2; TRBD2 matches at 9 bases. CDR3 length: 13 amino acids. V dropped 6 bases and J dropped 6; count of bases not matched to a gene: 2. In nucleotides, the CDR3 is TGTGCCAGCAGCAGGACTAGCGCCGGGGAGCTGTTTTTT. Protein: CASSRTSAGELFF.